The 6 T cell receptor beta chains below come from one sample, sequenced in a study of CD8+CD57+ T cells in acquired aplastic anemia. Patients selected for sequencing had displayed CD8+CD57+ cell expansion by flow cytometry. CDR3 and TCR beta VDJ profiling relied on genomic DNA as the template. One entry per CDR3 protein results from TCRdb running MiXCR on the reads. The table has a few hundred thousand distinct CDR3 sequences, approximately 58% seen once. Material: sorted CD4+, CD8+, or CD8+CD57+ T cells (not recorded which) from PBMCs. All receptors derive from a human donor with aplastic anemia.

There are many counts of this clonotype. The J gene is TRBJ2-3, the V gene TRBV7-9; TRBD2 is a possible D gene (6 bases). The V end was cut by 0 bases, the J end by 1 base, with 11 bases between. This CDR3 has 16 residues. Germline V CDR1 and CDR2: SEHNR, FQNEAQ (reference sequence). CDR3: CASSLAGGGGTDTQYF. The CDR3, as DNA: TGTGCCAGCAGCTTAGCCGGGGGTGGGGGCACAGATACGCAGTATTTT.

The CDR3 DNA is TGCGCCAGCAGCCAGTTGGGGACACAAGAGACCCAGTACTTC. Translating it yields CASSQLGTQETQYF. The V and J genes are TRBV5-1 and TRBJ2-7; a weak D match, TRBD1 (6 bases). The end of the DNA aligns better with TRBJ2-5, so the J call may be wrong. Germline V gene data show CDR1 as SGHRS and CDR2 as YFSETQ. This CDR3 contains 14 residues.

Many counts were recorded for this clonotype. The CDR3 spells CSVGQFNEKLFF. The CDR3 nucleotides are TGCAGCGTGGGACAGTTTAATGAAAAACTGTTTTTT. The rearrangement joins TRBV29-1 to TRBJ1-4, with 7 bases matching TRBD1. Trimming at V came to 6 bases and at J to 4 bases, leaving 2 bases not matched to a gene. The germline V gene encodes CDR1 SQVTM and CDR2 ANQGSEA. This CDR3 region has 12 residues.

As regards this clonotype: The junction shows a germline mismatch at one end, possibly a read error. The chain has TRBV5-1 and TRBJ2-7; TRBD2 aligns across 13 bases. The CDR3 runs 15 residues. The V gene's germline CDR1 is SGHRS and CDR2 YFSETQ. The CDR3, as DNA: TGTGCCAGCAGCACCGGACTAGCGGGAGAGTACGAGCAGTACTTC. Encoded protein: CASSTGLAGEYEQYF.

The V call is TRBV20-1, the J call TRBJ1-1; a possible D gene is TRBD1 (5 bases). V was clipped by 3 bases and J by 6 bases, with 17 bases between them. CDR1 is DFQATT, CDR2 SNEGSKA, per germline (reference sequence). CDR3 length equals 14 residues. The CDR3 region is CSASGSGGGAEAFF. In DNA, the CDR3 is TGCAGTGCTAGTGGGAGCGGGGGGGGGGCTGAAGCTTTCTTT.

This clonotype has a count of ten or more. The chain is built from TRBV15 and TRBJ2-7; D gene unclear. Germline lookup yields CDR1 LNHNV and CDR2 YYDKDF (reference sequence). V was trimmed by 5 bases and J by 0 bases, leaving 8 bases between them. The CDR3 loop spans 13 amino acids. The CDR3: CATSSRSSYEQYF. The CDR3 DNA sequence: TGTGCCACCAGCTCCCGGAGCTCCTACGAGCAGTACTTC.